The sequence of this T cell receptor (beta chain) was determined in a study of T cells expressing NK-cell markers. This CDR3 has 15 amino acids. Using the 5' RACE reads, TCRdb records one entry per CDR3 protein without DNA. The sample has over 100,000 distinct CDR3 sequences. Input material: blood T cells: a sorted CD56 or NKG2C T cell subset, CD4+ or CD8+ T cells, or bulk PBMC T cells (not recorded which). The receptor's source is a woman aged 18-70 years in good health. The chain is built from TRBV12-3 or TRBV12-4 and TRBJ2-5; TCRdb selects TRBD2, and the lack of DNA leaves this call unchecked. The CDR3 sequence: CASSLRAQAAETQYF.